This is a list of T cell receptor beta chains from one sample in a study of shared clonotypes between healthy human individuals. The method was immunoSEQ multiplex PCR; TCRdb's version includes in-frame clones alone and lacks a portion of them. The sample comprises about 2.3 million clones, approximately 90% of which are singletons, and around 0.38% rests with the top ten. The sequencing input was naive CD4+ T cells from PBMCs. All receptors derive from a man aged 18 to 29 in good health. Some clones in this sample may be carry-over from other donors' samples. Each CDR3 is given with its conserved first and last residue. The D gene is left open where the match is weak. Clone size appears in some rows only: once, few, many, or a class for an expanded clone.

CDR3nt: TGTGCCAGCAGTTACCAGGCCGGAAACACCATATATTTT
CDR3aa: CASSYQAGNTIYF
j_gene: TRBJ1-3
d_gene: -
abundance: -
v_gene: TRBV6-5

CDR3nt: TGTGCCTGGGGGGACGGGGAGCAGTACTTC
CDR3aa: CAWGDGEQYF
j_gene: TRBJ2-7
d_gene: -
abundance: few
v_gene: TRBV30

CDR3nt: TGTGCCAGCAGCCGGACTGGAGGGTTAACCTACAATGAGCAGTTCTTC
CDR3aa: CASSRTGGLTYNEQFF
j_gene: TRBJ2-1
d_gene: -
abundance: -
v_gene: TRBV7-3

CDR3nt: TGTGCCAGCAGCCAAGAAGGGCTAGTCGGGGGGCAGTACTTC
CDR3aa: CASSQEGLVGGQYF
j_gene: TRBJ2-7
d_gene: -
abundance: -
v_gene: TRBV4-2

CDR3nt: TGCGCCAGCAGCCAAGGGACACAAAGTGAAGCTTTCTTT
CDR3aa: CASSQGTQSEAFF
j_gene: TRBJ1-1
d_gene: -
abundance: -
v_gene: TRBV4-1

CDR3nt: TGTGCCACCCCCCTCCCGGACAGGGCGAACACTGAAGCTTTCTTT
CDR3aa: CATPLPDRANTEAFF
j_gene: TRBJ1-1
d_gene: TRBD1
abundance: -
v_gene: TRBV28

CDR3nt: TGCGCCAGCAGCCAAGATCTTACGGGGACATTAAAATATAATAGCAATCAGCCCCAGCATTTT
CDR3aa: CASSQDLTGTLKYNSNQPQHF
j_gene: TRBJ1-5
d_gene: -
abundance: -
v_gene: TRBV4-1

CDR3nt: TGTGCCAGCAGCTACAATGTAGTCCTAGCGGGATCAGACGAGCAGTACTTC
CDR3aa: CASSYNVVLAGSDEQYF
j_gene: TRBJ2-7
d_gene: TRBD2
abundance: -
v_gene: TRBV13

CDR3nt: TGTGCCAGCAGCTTAGAAGGTACGAGGAAAGAGACCCAGTACTTC
CDR3aa: CASSLEGTRKETQYF
j_gene: TRBJ2-5
d_gene: -
abundance: -
v_gene: TRBV11-2

CDR3nt: TGTGCCAGCAGCAGGACAGGGACCAAGACCGGGGAGCTGTTTTTT
CDR3aa: CASSRTGTKTGELFF
j_gene: TRBJ2-2
d_gene: TRBD1
abundance: -
v_gene: TRBV5-6

CDR3nt: TGCAGCGTAGATCCCCTAGCGGGAGGGAGCAATGAGCAGTTCTTC
CDR3aa: CSVDPLAGGSNEQFF
j_gene: TRBJ2-1
d_gene: TRBD2
abundance: -
v_gene: TRBV29-1

CDR3nt: TGTGCCAGCAGCCGTGGAGCAAATACGCAGTATTTT
CDR3aa: CASSRGANTQYF
j_gene: TRBJ2-3
d_gene: -
abundance: once
v_gene: TRBV7-6

CDR3nt: TGCGCCAGCAGTGCTGAAGCGGGAGGAGCCCACGAGCAGTACTTC
CDR3aa: CASSAEAGGAHEQYF
j_gene: TRBJ2-7
d_gene: TRBD2
abundance: -
v_gene: TRBV10-1